This T cell receptor beta chain was recovered during a study of blood T cell repertoires in COVID-19. Method: immunoSEQ multiplex PCR; TCRdb's copy keeps in-frame clones and lacks some. The sample has 150,000 to 170,000 clones; 60% to 85% are singletons. This clone was observed once. V lost 3 bases, J lost 3 bases, and 12 bases lay in between. This CDR3 is built from 15 residues. The germline gives CDR1 MNHNS, CDR2 SASEGT. The clonotype was recovered from a man of 80 years or more with acute or convalescent COVID-19. The chain combines TRBV6-1 with TRBJ1-3, with D hard to call. The sequencing input was peripheral blood. The CDR3 loop is CASSDRPGGGNTIYF. CDR3 coding DNA: TGTGCCAGCAGTGACCGACCCGGAGGTGGAAACACCATATATTTT.